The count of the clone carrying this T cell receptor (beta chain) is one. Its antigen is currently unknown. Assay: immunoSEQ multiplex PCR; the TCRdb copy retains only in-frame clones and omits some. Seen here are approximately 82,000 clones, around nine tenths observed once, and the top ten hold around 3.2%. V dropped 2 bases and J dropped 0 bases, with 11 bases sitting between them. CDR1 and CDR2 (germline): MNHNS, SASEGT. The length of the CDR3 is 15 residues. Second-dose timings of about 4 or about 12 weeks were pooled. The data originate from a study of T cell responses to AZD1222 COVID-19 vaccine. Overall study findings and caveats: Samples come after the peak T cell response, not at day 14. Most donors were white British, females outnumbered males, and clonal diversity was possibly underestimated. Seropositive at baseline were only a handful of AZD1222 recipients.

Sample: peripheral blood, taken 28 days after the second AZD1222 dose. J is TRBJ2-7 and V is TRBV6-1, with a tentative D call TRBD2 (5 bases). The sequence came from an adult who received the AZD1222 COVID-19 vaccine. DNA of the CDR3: TGTGCCAGCAGTGAACCAGAGGGAAGCTCCTACGAGCAGTACTTC. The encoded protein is CASSEPEGSSYEQYF.